This TCR beta chain stems from a study of T cells in localized non-small cell lung cancer (dated by TCRdb to the early 2020s). For the study in its entirety: The study analyzed T cell repertoires of about 230 early-stage NSCLC patients, comparing tumors and uninvolved tumor-adjacent lungs. The cohort consisted of a few hundred treatment-naive NSCLC patients whose localized lung tumors had been resected. NSCLC patients had a mean age of approximately 72 years, and 129 were male and around 99 female.

Concerning this clone itself: There is no known antigen for this receptor. Per-base qualities were not stored, and no clone one base away is much larger.

General study outcomes and caveats: Because multi-region sequencing of the tumors was not done, intratumor heterogeneity could not be ruled out. Uninvolved tumor-adjacent lung showed the highest T cell clonality, higher than tumor, which suggests more focused antigenic responses in the adjacent lung. Longer overall survival was associated with higher T cell density in blood, whereas shorter survival was associated with higher clonality in adjacent lung. Because of the exploratory design, TCR variables were selected using unadjusted p-values without false-discovery rate correction. Of the top 100 tumor clones, a median of approximately 60 were detected in paired uninvolved adjacent lung; approximately 30 were also among that lung's top 100.

The immunoSEQ Assay was used to sequence TCR beta CDR3 regions from DNA. For the original study's pipeline: T cell density was computed as TCR beta template counts normalized to usable DNA estimated by amplifying housekeeping genes. Using the preseqR package, richness was estimated by extrapolating to 120,000 templates for tissue samples and 400,000 templates for PBMC samples. Clonality was defined as one minus Pielou's evenness. Tissue-enriched TCRs were identified through differential abundance testing performed on productive amino-acid clonotypes, with a minimum total count of 5 and an alpha of 0.1. The Jaccard Index and the Morisita Overlap Index were used to measure how much the repertoires overlapped between compartments. GLIPH clustered TCR beta CDR3s with public tetramer-defined viral CDR3s; viral motifs required at least three viral sequences plus V-gene enrichment. TCRdb stores this immuneACCESS table with in-frame sequences only. Part of the clones is absent; in the studies checked, under half of the shortfall reflects unresolved V genes, and no reason is known for the rest. Clone size and the V and J calls come from that table; the DNA yielded D and trimming. In all, the sample holds some 29,000 clones, and roughly 89% of those were seen once. The biggest ten clones account for approximately 7.5% of the sample.

At diagnosis, peripheral blood, uninvolved tumor-adjacent lung and tumor were collected and were preserved as a mix of fresh-frozen and FFPE material. For TCR repertoire profiling, blood samples were analyzed as peripheral blood mononuclear cells. The CDR3 holds 13 amino acids from the cysteine to the phenylalanine. Only the CDR3 DNA stays, 39 bases, in frame from base 1. The germline ends are 11 bases apart after V is trimmed by 1 base and J by 9 bases. Via the germline V gene, CDR1 is SGHTS and CDR2 YDEGEE. The V gene is TRBV5-8 and the J gene is TRBJ2-1; the D gene remains uncertain. The sequence was obtained from a male donor aged 60 or over with stage I lung adenocarcinoma. Specimen: peripheral blood, collected before any cancer treatment. The bases read TGTGCCAGCAGCTTGTGGCCCATGAGTGAGCAGTTCTTC. The resulting protein is CASSLWPMSEQFF.